Following are 3 T cell receptor beta chains from one sample sequenced in a study of beta chain features in type 1 diabetes. Sequenced material consisted of expressed TCRB transcripts (all of the isolated RNA was reverse transcribed). Here immunoSEQ multiplex PCR was the method, and the copy in TCRdb shows in-frame clones only, minus some. The sample includes around 500,000 clones, about 29% of them seen just once. Sequencing was performed on naive CD4+ T cells from blood. Every receptor here comes from a man younger than 30 in good health.

This chain links TRBV7-9 with TRBJ1-5, with 8 bases matching TRBD1. Germline CDR1 reads SEHNR; CDR2 reads FQNEAQ (reference sequence). V was clipped by 4 bases and J by 3 bases; unmatched bases: 8. CDR3 length equals 16 residues. The CDR3 is CASSSAGTGHNQPQHF. The CDR3 coding sequence is TGTGCCAGCAGCTCCGCCGGGACAGGACACAATCAGCCCCAGCATTTT.

V and J are TRBV29-1 and TRBJ2-3; 7 bases are shared with TRBD1. Trimming cost V 7 bases and J 3 bases; bases outside gene matches: 7. Germline V lookup: CDR1 SQVTM, CDR2 ANQGSEA. The CDR3 covers 13 residues. The CDR3, as DNA: TGCAGCGCCGACAGGGAGTTAACAGATACGCAGTATTTT. Translating it yields CSADRELTDTQYF.

This clone was detected a few times. J is TRBJ2-1 and V is TRBV29-1; 8 bases agree with TRBD2. CDR1 SQVTM and CDR2 ANQGSEA come from the germline V gene. V dropped 5 bases and J dropped 10; count of bases not matched to a gene: 7. The CDR3 runs 12 residues. This CDR3 reads CSVNAGGLEQFF. CDR3 sequence (DNA): TGCAGCGTTAACGCGGGAGGCCTGGAGCAGTTCTTC.